These 29 T cell receptor beta chains originate from one sample sequenced in a study of blood T cell dynamics during melanoma immunotherapy. Repertoires were generated with immunoSEQ multiplex PCR, while TCRdb's copy carries only in-frame clones and drops some. Of around 4,800 clones in the sample, about 86% are singletons; the top ten hold approximately 33%. Regarding time point: pre-treatment baseline. This specimen was blood, taken from a patient treated with checkpoint blockade. Receptor source: a human donor with melanoma.

The rearrangement joins TRBV6-5 to TRBJ2-1; D is unclear. Trimming removed 2 bases at V and 2 bases at J, with 7 bases between. This CDR3 contains 14 residues. Germline CDR1 is MNHEY and CDR2 is SVGAGI. The CDR3 protein is CASSYARAYNEQFF. CDR3 nucleotides: TGTGCCAGCAGTTACGCAAGGGCCTACAATGAGCAGTTCTTC.

The V gene is TRBV6-5, the J gene TRBJ2-7, with a tentative D call TRBD1 (6 bases). Germline V gene lookup returns CDR1 MNHEY and CDR2 SVGAGI. The ends were cut back, 6 bases at V and 4 bases at J, with 16 bases in the middle. The CDR3 extends over 14 amino acids. The DNA for the CDR3 is TGTGCCAGCAGCTTGGGGACACAGGGTTACGAGCAGTACTTC. It yields the protein CASSLGTQGYEQYF.

This clone was observed once. The CDR3 nucleotides are TGCGCCAGCAGCACGGCCGGGACTAGCGGGAGATGGTCCTACAATGAGCAGTTCTTC. Its protein is CASSTAGTSGRWSYNEQFF. The chain combines TRBV5-1 with TRBJ2-1; 14 bases fit TRBD2. This CDR3 contains 19 residues. The germline V gene encodes CDR1 SGHRS and CDR2 YFSETQ. J lost 1 base, V lost 4 bases, and 10 bases had no gene match.

The chain recombines TRBV9 with TRBJ2-1; a weak D match, TRBD2 (7 bases). The germline V gene encodes CDR1 SGDLS and CDR2 YYNGEE. CDR3 length: 16 amino acids. V was cut by 6 bases and J by 3 bases, with 19 bases left in between. CDR3 amino acids: CASTRGLAEGYNEQFF. Written as DNA, the CDR3 is TGTGCCAGCACCCGGGGGCTAGCGGAGGGCTACAATGAGCAGTTCTTC.

This chain uses TRBV23-1 with TRBJ2-1; no reliable D call. TRBV23-1 is recorded as an ORF, its role being uncertain. The CDR3 is made up of 9 amino acids. The ends were cut back, 11 bases at V and 7 bases at J, with 6 bases in the middle. CDR3 sequence reads: CASLNEQFF. Written as DNA, the CDR3 is TGCGCCTCCCTTAATGAGCAGTTCTTC.

The gene calls are TRBV11-3 and TRBJ2-1; 11 bases agree with TRBD2. The CDR3 loop spans 16 amino acids. The V gene end was trimmed by 3 bases and the J gene end by 3 bases; junction bases not matched to a gene: 4. Germline CDR1 is SGHNT and CDR2 is YENEEA. CDR3 region: CASSLKLAGDYNEQFF. The CDR3 DNA reads as TGTGCCAGCAGCTTGAAACTAGCGGGAGACTACAATGAGCAGTTCTTC.

V usage is TRBV5-4 and J usage is TRBJ2-5; 8 positions agree with TRBD2. V lost 4 bases, J lost 3 bases, and 2 bases stayed unmatched. CDR1 is SGHNT, CDR2 YYREEE, per germline (reference sequence). CDR3 length equals 13 residues. The CDR3 sequence: CASSPGGEETQYF. CDR3 nucleotide sequence: TGTGCCAGCAGCCCCGGGGGGGAAGAGACCCAGTACTTC.

The V gene is TRBV5-1, the J gene TRBJ2-7; 7 nucleotides agree with TRBD2. The CDR3 is made up of 12 amino acids. From germline, CDR1 is SGHRS and CDR2 YFSETQ. The ends lost 0 bases at V and 6 bases at J; junction bases unmatched: 0. The CDR3 DNA reads as TGCGCCAGCAGCTTGGCGGGGGGCGAGCAGTACTTC. It translates to CASSLAGGEQYF.

The chain joins TRBV5-1 to TRBJ2-7; possibly TRBD2 for D (6 bases). V lost 0 bases and J 11 bases, leaving 12 bases between the germline ends. The CDR3 contains 12 residues. From germline, CDR1 is SGHRS and CDR2 YFSETQ. This chain's CDR3 is CASSLGDFEEYF. CDR3 nucleotide sequence: TGCGCCAGCAGCTTGGGGGACTTTGAGGAGTACTTC.

This clone appeared once. This chain joins TRBV5-1 and TRBJ2-2; TRBD1 might be the D (6 bases). V was clipped by 5 bases and J by 4 bases, with 15 bases between them. CDR3 length: 15 residues. CDR1 and CDR2 from the germline V gene are SGHRS and YFSETQ. The CDR3 sequence: CASSSGQGSTGELFF. The CDR3 region has the DNA TGCGCCAGCAGTTCCGGCCAGGGGAGCACCGGGGAGCTGTTTTTT.

The rearrangement uses TRBV19 and TRBJ2-5; D is possibly TRBD2 (5 bases). The CDR3 totals 15 residues. The germline V and J ends were trimmed by 2 bases and 4 bases, with 14 bases remaining between them. CDR1 is LNHDA, CDR2 SQIVND, per germline (reference sequence). The CDR3 DNA reads as TGTGCCAGTAGTATACCCCGACGGGGTGTAGAGACCCAGTACTTC. As protein: CASSIPRRGVETQYF.

The chain carries TRBV19 and TRBJ2-3; the D gene is possibly TRBD1 (6 bases). V gave up 6 bases and J gave up 6 bases, with 10 bases separating them. From germline, CDR1 is LNHDA and CDR2 SQIVND (reference sequence). The CDR3 contains 12 residues. CDR3 sequence (DNA): TGTGCCAGTAGGAAAACAGGGGATACGCAGTATTTT. Encoded protein: CASRKTGDTQYF.

CDR3 loop: CASSLVGRGEAFF. CDR3 bases: TGTGCCAGCAGCTTGGTGGGACGCGGAGAAGCTTTCTTT. The J gene is TRBJ1-1, the V gene TRBV5-5; a weak D match, TRBD1 (5 bases). The CDR3 has 13 residues. With 0 bases removed from V and 8 bases from J, the gap between germline ends came to 11 bases. Germline V gene sequence: CDR1 SGHKS, CDR2 YYEKEE (reference sequence).

V and J are TRBV5-6 and TRBJ2-7; D is perhaps TRBD1 (5 bases). This CDR3 comprises 13 residues. V was pared by 5 bases and J by 4 bases, with 13 bases between. CDR1 and CDR2 (germline): SGHDT, YYEEEE. The CDR3 reads CASRPTTGYEQYF. The CDR3 coding sequence is TGTGCCAGCAGACCAACTACAGGTTACGAGCAGTACTTC.

This clone was found a few times. V gene TRBV7-9 combines with J gene TRBJ2-7; D unresolved. The V and J ends lost 2 bases and 3 bases respectively, with 5 bases between them. Germline V lookup: CDR1 SEHNR, CDR2 FQNEAQ (reference sequence). The CDR3 runs 12 residues. CDR3 sequence (DNA): TGTGCCAGCAGCTTAAACTACTACGAGCAGTACTTC. As protein: CASSLNYYEQYF.

The chain has TRBV7-2 and TRBJ1-3, with D unresolved. Germline V lookup: CDR1 SGHTA, CDR2 FQGNSA. CDR3 length equals 13 residues. With 2 bases removed from V and 8 bases from J, the gap between germline ends came to 10 bases. As DNA, the CDR3 is TGTGCCAGCAGCTTATATTCGAGGGACACCATATATTTT. Amino acid sequence: CASSLYSRDTIYF.

This clone was seen only once. The rearrangement uses TRBV6-5 and TRBJ2-1; D unresolved. The CDR3 has 13 amino acids. Trimming removed 7 bases from V and 5 bases from J, with 12 bases in between. The germline gives CDR1 MNHEY, CDR2 SVGAGI. Here the CDR3 reads CASKVSLNNEQFF. As DNA, the CDR3 is TGTGCCAGCAAGGTTTCGCTAAACAATGAGCAGTTCTTC.

The chain links TRBV7-3 to TRBJ2-3; 10 bases are a match to TRBD2. Germline CDR1 SGHTA, CDR2 FQGTGA. The CDR3 totals 15 residues. Trimming cost V 0 bases and J 6 bases; bases outside gene matches: 3. CDR3 in DNA: TGTGCCAGCAGCTTAACACTAGCGGGACTGGATACGCAGTATTTT. Amino acid sequence: CASSLTLAGLDTQYF. The full variable domain, completed using reference TRBV7-3 and TRBJ2-3, is GAGVSQTPSNKVTEKGKYVELRCDPISGHTALYWYRQSLGQGPEFLIYFQGTGAADDSGLPNDRFFAVRPEGSVSTLKIQRTERGDSAVYLCASSLTLAGLDTQYFGPGTRLTVL.

V is TRBV5-1 and J is TRBJ2-3; 9 bases line up with TRBD2. Germline loops: CDR1 SGHRS, CDR2 YFSETQ. V lost 0 bases to trimming and J lost 0 bases; unmatched junction nucleotides: 8. This CDR3 is 18 amino acids long. In nucleotides, the CDR3 is TGCGCCAGCAGCTTGGGACTAGCGGACCTTCTTAGCACAGATACGCAGTATTTT. The encoded protein is CASSLGLADLLSTDTQYF.

The CDR3 sequence: CASSIDLQQGSNYGYTF. In DNA, the CDR3 is TGTGCCAGTAGTATAGATCTCCAACAGGGGTCTAACTATGGCTACACCTTC. The chain couples TRBV19 to TRBJ1-2; 7 nucleotides align to TRBD1. CDR3 length equals 17 residues. J gave up 0 bases and V 0 bases, and 7 bases lay outside the gene matches. Germline V gene lookup returns CDR1 LNHDA and CDR2 SQIVND (reference sequence).

Only one count was recorded for this clone. The chain combines TRBV19 with TRBJ2-7; possible D gene TRBD1, 7 bases. Per the germline V gene, CDR1 is LNHDA and CDR2 is SQIVND (reference sequence). This CDR3 comprises 15 residues. Trimming stripped 1 base from V and 6 bases from J, with 16 bases between. CDR3 sequence: CASSIGGDRLIEQYF. The DNA of the CDR3 is TGTGCCAGTAGTATAGGGGGGGACAGACTAATCGAGCAGTACTTC.

The V gene is TRBV5-1, the J gene TRBJ2-5, with no clear D. CDR3 length: 15 amino acids. V shed 1 base and J shed 0 bases, with 10 bases lying between them. From germline, CDR1 is SGHRS and CDR2 YFSETQ. CDR3 in amino acids: CASSLSRTYQETQYF. The DNA for the CDR3 is TGCGCCAGCAGCTTGTCCCGGACGTACCAAGAGACCCAGTACTTC.

The chain carries TRBV25-1 and TRBJ1-4, with 7 bases aligning to TRBD1. V shed 8 bases, J shed 1 base, and the junction held 1 base outside the gene matches. The CDR3 consists of 13 residues. Per the germline V gene, CDR1 is MGHDK and CDR2 is SYGVNS. CDR3 region: CASHRGTNEKLFF. CDR3 nucleotide sequence: TGTGCCAGCCACAGGGGAACTAATGAAAAACTGTTTTTT.

This rearrangement joins TRBV11-3 to TRBJ2-7; D tentatively fits TRBD1 or TRBD2 (6 bases each). Germline CDR1 is SGHNT and CDR2 is YENEEA. The CDR3 covers 15 residues. V lost 5 bases to trimming and J lost 7 bases, with 21 bases between them. CDR3 sequence (DNA): TGTGCCAGCAGCAAACCCAGGGGAGGCGGGCGGGAGCAGTACTTC. It yields the protein CASSKPRGGGREQYF.

The chain links TRBV18 to TRBJ2-1; unclear D gene. Trimming shortened V by 2 bases and J by 3 bases, and 8 bases separated the two germline ends. This CDR3 comprises 14 residues. The V gene's germline CDR1 is KGHSH and CDR2 LQKENI. CDR3 amino acids: CASSPELNYNEQFF. In nucleotides, the CDR3 is TGTGCCAGCTCACCAGAACTAAACTACAATGAGCAGTTCTTC.

The rearrangement uses TRBV5-1 and TRBJ2-7, with TRBD2 matching over 11 bases. The CDR3 is 14 residues long. V was clipped by 4 bases and J by 1 base; unmatched bases: 1. The germline V gene encodes CDR1 SGHRS and CDR2 YFSETQ. This chain's CDR3 is CASSGTSGSYEQYF. As DNA, the CDR3 is TGCGCCAGCAGCGGGACTAGCGGATCCTACGAGCAGTACTTC.

The chain couples TRBV29-1 to TRBJ2-5; 12 nucleotides agree with TRBD2. CDR1 and CDR2 (germline): SQVTM, ANQGSEA. This CDR3 comprises 19 residues. Trimming at V came to 5 bases and at J to 5 bases, leaving 21 bases not matched to a gene. The CDR3 loop is CSVPLARLAGVQVPETQYF. The CDR3 region has the DNA TGCAGCGTTCCCCTGGCCAGACTAGCGGGAGTCCAAGTACCGGAGACCCAGTACTTC.

The genes are TRBV19 and TRBJ1-3; TRBD1 might be the D (6 bases). Trimming stripped 5 bases from V and 1 base from J, with 12 bases between. This CDR3 contains 15 residues. Germline V lookup: CDR1 LNHDA, CDR2 SQIVND (reference sequence). This chain's CDR3 is CASSEPGQSGNTIYF. The CDR3 DNA is TGTGCCAGTAGTGAACCGGGACAATCTGGAAACACCATATATTTT.

As DNA, the CDR3 is TGCGCCAGCAGCCAAGATCGGGACAGGGATTCACCCCTCCACTTT. Translating gives CASSQDRDRDSPLHF. The chain joins TRBV4-3 to TRBJ1-6; TRBD1 agrees at 9 bases. The ends lost 0 bases at V and 8 bases at J; junction bases unmatched: 2. This CDR3 region has 15 residues. Germline loops: CDR1 LGHNA, CDR2 YSLEER.